This passage covers 21 T cell receptor beta chains from one sample sequenced in a study of Ad26.COV2.S vaccination and SARS-CoV-2 variants (dated by TCRdb to the early 2020s). This sample's treatment or condition label indicates: 15 to 20 received Ad26.COV2.S at low or high dose, single or two shots; about 5 received placebo; per-sample allocation not given. For vaccine and placebo recipients, the sequenced repertoires came from samples collected on day 63 after the first injection. The method behind the library was the immunoSEQ multiplex PCR assay. Drawn from immuneACCESS, this table holds only the in-frame rearrangements with V and J called that TCRdb kept. Clones are partly lost; checked studies trace under half to an unresolved V gene and leave the rest unexplained. Within this sample are 200,000 to 250,000 clones, with approximately 88% of them counted one time only. Roughly 10% of the sample is in the top ten clones.

Here the sequenced sample was peripheral blood, taken in a trial of Ad26.COV2.S vaccine versus placebo. These receptors all come from a person between 18 and 60 years old who received the Ad26.COV2.S COVID-19 vaccine or a placebo.

The table lists this clone with a few counts. The rearrangement links TRBV19 to TRBJ2-5; 7 bases fit TRBD2. V was pared by 5 bases and J by 2 bases, with 8 bases of the junction left unmatched. This CDR3 has 15 residues. CDR1 is LNHDA, CDR2 SQIVND, per germline (reference sequence). CDR3 sequence (DNA): TGTGCCAGTAGTCTCCGACTAGCTTCTCAAGAGACCCAGTACTTC. This translates into CASSLRLASQETQYF. The full variable domain, in which reference TRBV19 and TRBJ2-5 provide the parts outside the CDR3, is DGGITQSPKYLFRKEGQNVTLSCEQNLNHDAMYWYRQDPGQGLRLIYYSQIVNDFQKGDIAEGYSVSREKKESFPLTVTSAQKNPTAFYLCASSLRLASQETQYFGPGTRLLVL.

V gene TRBV6-5 combines with J gene TRBJ2-1; perhaps D is TRBD1 or TRBD2 (6 bases each). Trimming stripped 4 bases from V and 4 bases from J, with 17 bases between. CDR1 MNHEY and CDR2 SVGAGI come from the germline V gene. This CDR3 contains 16 residues. Here the CDR3 reads CASSSRGPSQYNEQFF. CDR3 bases: TGTGCCAGCAGTTCCCGGGGGCCCTCTCAATACAATGAGCAGTTCTTC.

The chain couples TRBV6-1 to TRBJ1-5; D is unclear. The CDR3 contains 16 residues. CDR1 is MNHNS and CDR2 is SASEGT in the germline V gene. Trimming pared 4 bases from V and 3 bases from J, leaving 16 bases between. The CDR3 nucleotides are TGTGCCAGCAGTGCAGATCTGGGTGCCCCCAATCAGCCCCAGCATTTT. Protein product: CASSADLGAPNQPQHF.

The CDR3 sequence is CASSVAPGQVYEQYF. The CDR3 nucleotides are TGTGCCAGCAGCGTAGCCCCGGGACAGGTGTACGAGCAGTACTTC. The chain joins TRBV9 to TRBJ2-7; 8 bases are shared with TRBD1. The CDR3 is made up of 15 amino acids. Germline CDR1 and CDR2: SGDLS and YYNGEE. The ends lost 0 bases at V and 4 bases at J; junction bases unmatched: 6.

This clone was seen a handful of times. This chain connects TRBV7-8 to TRBJ2-2; D not certain. The CDR3 totals 14 residues. V was clipped by 5 bases and J by 8 bases, with 15 bases between them. CDR1 and CDR2 (germline): SGHVS, FQNEAQ. The DNA for the CDR3 is TGTGCCAGCAGCCCTGGCCTCAGCCCAGGGGAGCTGTTTTTT. Translation gives CASSPGLSPGELFF.

The chain employs TRBV5-8 and TRBJ2-7, with D unclear. Trimming shortened V by 0 bases and J by 1 base, and 11 bases separated the two germline ends. Germline CDR1 is SGHTS and CDR2 is YDEGEE. This CDR3 comprises 15 residues. CDR3 protein: CASSLDYPTSYEQYF. The CDR3 DNA reads TGTGCCAGCAGCTTGGATTACCCCACATCCTACGAGCAGTACTTC.

The chain recombines TRBV30 with TRBJ2-5; tentatively, D is TRBD1 (5 bases). Deletions cut 1 base from V and 0 bases from J, with 12 bases between. The length of the CDR3 is 15 residues. CDR1 and CDR2 from the germline V gene are GTSNPN and SVGIG (reference sequence). CDR3 nucleotides: TGTGCCTGGAGTGCGGCCAGGGTCTACCAAGAGACCCAGTACTTC. Amino acids: CAWSAARVYQETQYF.

This chain links TRBV7-9 with TRBJ1-1; D is perhaps TRBD1 (6 bases). CDR1 is SEHNR, CDR2 FQNEAQ, per germline (reference sequence). There are 15 residues in the CDR3. V lost 5 bases, J lost 0 bases, and 13 bases lay in between. The CDR3 is CASSPGQPVNTEAFF. CDR3 sequence (DNA): TGTGCCAGCAGCCCCGGACAGCCCGTGAACACTGAAGCTTTCTTT.

The gene calls are TRBV4-1 and TRBJ2-3; no firm D call. The CDR3 loop spans 13 amino acids. V was pared by 0 bases and J by 7 bases, with 8 bases between. Germline CDR1 reads MGHRA; CDR2 reads YSYEKL. The DNA for the CDR3 is TGCGCCAGCAGCCAAGATAGGTGGAATACGCAGTATTTT. Amino acids: CASSQDRWNTQYF.

The gene calls are TRBV5-5 and TRBJ1-2, with unresolved D. CDR1 and CDR2 from the germline V gene are SGHKS and YYEKEE (reference sequence). V shed 0 bases and J shed 4 bases, with 13 bases lying between them. The CDR3 has 15 amino acids. In DNA form, the CDR3 reads TGTGCCAGCAGCTTGGCCGACGGCCAGTCCTATGGCTACACCTTC. Its translation is CASSLADGQSYGYTF.

The chain carries TRBV5-4 and TRBJ2-1; the D call may be TRBD1 or TRBD2 (6 bases each). Germline V gene sequence: CDR1 SGHNT, CDR2 YYREEE (reference sequence). This CDR3 spans 16 amino acids. Trimming shortened V by 4 bases and J by 7 bases, and 21 bases separated the two germline ends. CDR3 nucleotide sequence: TGTGCCAGCAGCACCTCGGGGGCAGGACCCCTGAATGAGCAGTTCTTC. This sequence encodes CASSTSGAGPLNEQFF.

This clone was found once. The chain combines TRBV25-1 with TRBJ2-3; D may be TRBD2 (6 bases). CDR1 and CDR2 (germline): MGHDK, SYGVNS. This CDR3 region has 15 residues. V gave up 2 bases and J gave up 5 bases, with 14 bases separating them. The CDR3 region is CASSEVAGLVDTQYF. DNA of the CDR3: TGTGCCAGCAGTGAAGTGGCGGGGCTGGTAGATACGCAGTATTTT.

The chain has TRBV5-1 and TRBJ2-7, with 8 positions matching TRBD1. V was clipped by 4 bases and J by 6 bases; unmatched bases: 9. Germline-derived CDR1 and CDR2 are SGHRS and YFSETQ. The CDR3 length is 14 residues. CDR3 loop: CASSLDREMGEQYF. In DNA, the CDR3 is TGCGCCAGCAGCCTGGACAGGGAAATGGGCGAGCAGTACTTC.

V gene TRBV29-1 combines with J gene TRBJ2-7; D might be TRBD1 (8 bases). Trimming cost V 1 base and J 2 bases, with 18 bases left between them. The germline CDR1 and CDR2 sequences are SQVTM and ANQGSEA. This CDR3 spans 16 amino acids. The CDR3 reads CSVEGREDRAPYEQYF. The CDR3 bases are TGCAGCGTTGAAGGTCGGGAGGACAGGGCCCCCTACGAGCAGTACTTC.

Only a few counts were recorded for this clone. This chain links TRBV2 with TRBJ1-1, with D unresolved. V was shortened by 5 bases and J by 3 bases, with 10 bases between the two germline ends. This CDR3 has 13 residues. Germline-derived CDR1 and CDR2 are SNHLY and FYNNEI. CDR3 sequence reads: CASSYSGYTEAFF. DNA of the CDR3: TGTGCCAGCAGTTATTCCGGGTACACTGAAGCTTTCTTT. Based on the CDR3 plus reference TRBV2 and TRBJ1-1, the full variable domain is EPEVTQTPSHQVTQMGQEVILRCVPISNHLYFYWYRQILGQKVEFLVSFYNNEISEKSEIFDDQFSVERPDGSNFTLKIRSTKLEDSAMYFCASSYSGYTEAFFGQGTRLTVV.

V and J are TRBV6-2 or TRBV6-3 and TRBJ2-7; TRBD1 aligns across 9 bases. Trimming at V came to 6 bases and at J to 2 bases, leaving 8 bases not matched to a gene. The CDR3 is 15 residues long. Germline V lookup: CDR1 MNHEY, CDR2 SVGEGT. The CDR3 reads CASSAPGTGTYEQYF. The CDR3 coding sequence is TGTGCCAGCAGCGCCCCCGGGACAGGGACCTACGAGCAGTACTTC.

This clone has just one count. The chain combines TRBV7-3 with TRBJ2-2; TRBD2 agrees at 8 bases. J lost 0 bases, V lost 2 bases, and 8 bases had no gene match. The length of the CDR3 is 18 residues. Germline V gene lookup returns CDR1 SGHTA and CDR2 FQGTGA. The CDR3 loop is CASSLEPAGVANTGELFF. The CDR3 DNA is TGTGCCAGCAGCTTAGAGCCAGCGGGAGTCGCGAACACCGGGGAGCTGTTTTTT. Using reference TRBV7-3 and TRBJ2-2 for the parts outside the CDR3, the full variable domain is GAGVSQTPSNKVTEKGKYVELRCDPISGHTALYWYRQSLGQGPEFLIYFQGTGAADDSGLPNDRFFAVRPEGSVSTLKIQRTERGDSAVYLCASSLEPAGVANTGELFFGEGSRLTVL.

The chain is built from TRBV7-3 and TRBJ2-2; TRBD2 agrees at 12 bases. The germline V gene has CDR1 SGHTA and CDR2 FQGTGA. V trimming: 5 bases; J trimming: 0 bases; junction bases outside the gene matches: 1. CDR3 length equals 16 residues. The CDR3 coding sequence is TGTGCCAGCAGCCCTAGCGGGGGGGCGAACACCGGGGAGCTGTTTTTT. It yields the protein CASSPSGGANTGELFF.

This rearrangement joins TRBV18 to TRBJ2-7; D possibly matches TRBD1 or TRBD2 (6 bases each). Germline lookup yields CDR1 KGHSH and CDR2 LQKENI. The CDR3 sequence is 15 residues long. Trimming pared 1 base from V and 3 bases from J, leaving 13 bases between. The CDR3 DNA sequence: TGTGCCAGCTCACCACGTGGGGGGCCTGACTACGAGCAGTACTTC. Amino acids: CASSPRGGPDYEQYF.

The chain couples TRBV30 to TRBJ1-3, with D uncertain. Per the germline V gene, CDR1 is GTSNPN and CDR2 is SVGIG (reference sequence). Trimming shortened V by 4 bases and J by 0 bases, and 10 bases separated the two germline ends. The length of the CDR3 is 14 residues. CDR3 in amino acids: CAWKSSNSGNTIYF. The CDR3 DNA sequence: TGTGCCTGGAAAAGTTCTAACTCTGGAAACACCATATATTTT.

The chain has TRBV30 and TRBJ2-2, with no clear D. Trimming removed 0 bases at V and 11 bases at J, with 10 bases between. Germline V gene data show CDR1 as GTSNPN and CDR2 as SVGIG (reference sequence). This CDR3 spans 12 amino acids. The CDR3 DNA sequence: TGTGCCTGGAGTGTATTAGGCGGCGAGCTGTTTTTT. Translating it yields CAWSVLGGELFF.